This T cell receptor (beta chain) was observed in a study of T-cell memory formation after mild COVID-19. Overall study: The study found TCR clusters largely donor specific. Study outcomes and limitations: CD4/CD8 balance held among clones contracting day 15 to 85, and later expanders leaned CD4+. Pre-infection memory carried some responding clones, suggesting that cross-reactive memory joined.

Concerning this clonotype: As yet, its antigen is unknown.

TCRdb itself ran the 5' RACE reads through MiXCR, one entry per CDR3 protein. The top ten hold roughly 20% of the sample, which has 300,000 to 350,000 distinct CDR3 sequences, roughly 21% seen once. The CDR3 totals 13 residues. CDR1 SNHLY and CDR2 FYNNEI come from the germline V gene. V lost 7 bases and J lost 5, with 11 bases in between. Input material: PBMCs or a T cell subset sorted from them (not recorded which). This clonotype originated in a young man who had mild COVID-19 (a few samples of this study predate the infection). Cell type and time point are not known. This chain joins TRBV2 and TRBJ2-2; D is undetermined. DNA for the CDR3: TGTGCCAGCAATCTTGGGCGGACCGGGGAGCTGTTTTTT. It translates to CASNLGRTGELFF.